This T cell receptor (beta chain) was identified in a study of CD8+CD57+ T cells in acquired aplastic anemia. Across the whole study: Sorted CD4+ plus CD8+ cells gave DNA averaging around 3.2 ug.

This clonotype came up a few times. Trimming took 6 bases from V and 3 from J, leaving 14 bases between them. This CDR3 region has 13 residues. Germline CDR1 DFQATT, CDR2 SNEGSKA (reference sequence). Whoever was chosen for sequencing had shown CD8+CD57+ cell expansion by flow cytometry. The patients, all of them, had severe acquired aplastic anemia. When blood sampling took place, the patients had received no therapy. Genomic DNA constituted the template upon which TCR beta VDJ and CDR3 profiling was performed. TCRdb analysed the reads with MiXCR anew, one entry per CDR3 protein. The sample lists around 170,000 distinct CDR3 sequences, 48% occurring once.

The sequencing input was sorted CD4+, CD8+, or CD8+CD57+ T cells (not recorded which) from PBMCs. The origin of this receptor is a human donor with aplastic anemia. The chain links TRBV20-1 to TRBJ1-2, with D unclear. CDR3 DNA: TGCAGTGCCCTCTACCTAGGAGACTATGGCTACACCTTC. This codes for CSALYLGDYGYTF.